One sample yielded the 26 T cell receptor beta chains listed below, sequenced in a study of high-grade serous ovarian cancer treatment subgroups. Data came from immunoSEQ multiplex PCR; TCRdb stores just in-frame clones and leaves some out. Of about 12,000 clones in the sample, 88% were seen once. The tumor samples were collected prior to definitive surgery or chemotherapy. The sequenced material came from tumor tissue. The receptors were sampled from a human donor with high-grade serous ovarian cancer.

This clone was detected only once. This chain uses TRBV6-1 with TRBJ1-1, with D unclear. This CDR3 is 14 amino acids long. From germline, CDR1 is MNHNS and CDR2 SASEGT. The V end was cut by 1 base, the J end by 4 bases, with 10 bases between. The DNA of the CDR3 is TGTGCCAGCAGTGAAGGTAGCCTGAGCACTGAAGCTTTCTTT. Translated, it gives CASSEGSLSTEAFF.

The chain joins TRBV7-2 to TRBJ2-5, with D perhaps matching TRBD2 (7 bases). CDR3 size: 15 residues. Germline V gene sequence: CDR1 SGHTA, CDR2 FQGNSA. V was trimmed by 3 bases and J by 0 bases, leaving 11 bases between them. CDR3 nucleotide sequence: TGTGCCAGCAGCTTGGCGGGGGCCAACCAAGAGACCCAGTACTTC. It specifies CASSLAGANQETQYF.

This rearrangement joins TRBV6-1 to TRBJ1-6, with 8 bases aligning to TRBD1. This CDR3 spans 16 amino acids. From germline, CDR1 is MNHNS and CDR2 SASEGT. With 1 base clipped from V and 8 bases from J, the junction kept 7 bases outside the gene matches. CDR3 DNA: TGTGCCAGCAGTGAAGACAGGGGGGTTTATGATTCACCCCTCCACTTT. The encoded protein is CASSEDRGVYDSPLHF.

This clone came up a few times. This rearrangement joins TRBV19 to TRBJ1-3, with D maybe TRBD1 (6 bases). V was cut by 6 bases and J by 0 bases, with 15 bases left in between. The CDR3 totals 16 residues. CDR1 and CDR2 from the germline V gene are LNHDA and SQIVND (reference sequence). The CDR3 nucleotides read TGTGCCAGTAGGTTTATGGACAGTAACTCTGGAAACACCATATATTTT. Protein: CASRFMDSNSGNTIYF.

The rearrangement links TRBV14 to TRBJ2-2, with 8 positions matching TRBD1. The ends lost 3 bases at V and 7 bases at J; junction bases unmatched: 7. The CDR3 spans 15 residues. The germline V gene encodes CDR1 SGHDN and CDR2 FVKESK. The CDR3 region is CASSQRRGLDGELFF. In nucleotides, the CDR3 is TGTGCCAGCAGCCAGCGCAGGGGGCTCGACGGGGAGCTGTTTTTT.

A word on this clone: Compared with germline, one end of the junction differs, possibly owing to a read error. The rearrangement uses TRBV7-7 and TRBJ2-3, with 7 bases lining up with TRBD1. The germline CDR1 and CDR2 sequences are SSHAT and FNYEAQ (reference sequence). The CDR3 loop spans 15 amino acids. The CDR3 loop reads CASSIGGAGTDTQYF. The CDR3 region has the DNA TGTGCTAGCAGCATAGGGGGCGCGGGCACAGATACGCAGTATTTT.

The chain couples TRBV28 to TRBJ1-5; 12 positions match TRBD1. Germline lookup yields CDR1 MDHEN and CDR2 SYDVKM. The V segment lost 5 bases and the J segment 7 bases; nucleotides outside the gene matches: 6. This CDR3 comprises 15 residues. CDR3 DNA sequence: TGTGCCAGCAGTACCGGGACAGGGGGCATCCAGCCCCAGCATTTT. Translated: CASSTGTGGIQPQHF.

This chain connects TRBV9 to TRBJ1-2; 8 bases agree with TRBD1. Germline values: CDR1 SGDLS, CDR2 YYNGEE. V shed 3 bases and J 3 bases; nucleotides not matched to a gene: 1. This CDR3 region has 13 residues. CDR3 amino acids: CASSAQGDYGYTF. In nucleotides, the CDR3 is TGTGCCAGCAGCGCACAGGGGGACTATGGCTACACCTTC.

V and J are TRBV2 and TRBJ1-6; 8 bases line up with TRBD1. V shed 6 bases and J 10 bases; nucleotides not matched to a gene: 8. Germline CDR1 reads SNHLY; CDR2 reads FYNNEI. The CDR3 loop spans 14 amino acids. The DNA for the CDR3 is TGTGCCAGCAGCACCGGGACAGGACACTCACCCCTCCACTTT. Its translation: CASSTGTGHSPLHF.

This chain connects TRBV19 to TRBJ1-3; 8 nucleotides line up with TRBD1. After removal of 8 bases from V and 4 bases from J, the junction contained 1 base not matched to a gene. The CDR3 covers 12 residues. Germline CDR1 LNHDA, CDR2 SQIVND (reference sequence). The CDR3: CASRDRGNTIYF. The CDR3 DNA reads as TGTGCCAGTCGGGACAGGGGAAACACCATATATTTT.

This clone was seen once. The genes are TRBV9 and TRBJ2-7; D is unclear. The V gene lost 0 bases and the J gene lost 2 bases, with 18 bases spanning the gap. This CDR3 has 17 residues. Germline CDR1 reads SGDLS; CDR2 reads YYNGEE. CDR3 sequence: CASSVASSPVSPYEQYF. The CDR3, as DNA: TGTGCCAGCAGCGTAGCCTCCTCGCCAGTCTCCCCCTACGAGCAGTACTTC.

The CDR3 reads CASSPRPGNGELFF. Written as DNA, the CDR3 is TGCGCCAGCAGCCCCCGCCCGGGGAACGGGGAGCTGTTTTTT. The chain couples TRBV5-1 to TRBJ2-2; maybe TRBD2 (5 bases). The CDR3 sequence is 14 residues long. Trimming removed 4 bases from V and 7 bases from J, with 14 bases in between. Germline V lookup: CDR1 SGHRS, CDR2 YFSETQ.

This clone was detected only once. This rearrangement joins TRBV4-3 to TRBJ2-2; 10 bases match TRBD2. Germline V gene lookup returns CDR1 LGHNA and CDR2 YSLEER. The CDR3 has 15 residues. V shed 0 bases and J 6 bases; nucleotides not matched to a gene: 1. The CDR3: CASSQDTSGAGELFF. The DNA of the CDR3 is TGCGCCAGCAGCCAAGATACTAGCGGGGCCGGGGAGCTGTTTTTT.

This sequence joins TRBV7-6 and TRBJ2-5; TRBD1 is a possible D gene (6 bases). Germline V gives CDR1 SGHVS, CDR2 FNYEAQ. The length of the CDR3 is 16 residues. The ends were cut back, 3 bases at V and 5 bases at J, with 19 bases in the middle. In nucleotides, the CDR3 is TGTGCCAGCAGCTTTTCCCCCCAGGGGTTGGGGGAGACCCAGTACTTC. Protein sequence: CASSFSPQGLGETQYF.

The V and J genes are TRBV11-1 and TRBJ2-1; maybe TRBD1 (5 bases). V shed 5 bases and J shed 0 bases, with 11 bases lying between them. This CDR3 contains 15 residues. Germline V gene sequence: CDR1 SGHAT, CDR2 FQDESV (reference sequence). The CDR3 DNA reads as TGTGCCAGCAGCAAACGACAGAGCTCCTACAATGAGCAGTTCTTC. As protein: CASSKRQSSYNEQFF.

This sequence joins TRBV7-8 and TRBJ2-7; 7 positions agree with TRBD1. Losses at the gene ends were 7 bases for V and 6 bases for J; bases not matched to a gene: 6. Germline V CDR1 and CDR2: SGHVS, FQNEAQ. This CDR3 is built from 12 residues. In DNA form, the CDR3 reads TGTGCCAGCACCTCGACAGGGACCGAGCAGTACTTC. Its translation: CASTSTGTEQYF.

Remarks on this clone: It may be a read error: a sequence one base away is much more abundant. V is TRBV2 and J is TRBJ1-1, with D possibly matching TRBD1 (6 bases). The CDR3 is made up of 13 amino acids. CDR1 and CDR2 (germline): SNHLY, FYNNEI. The CDR3 sequence is CACSETPGEEAFF. The CDR3 DNA is TGTGCCTGCAGTGAAACGCCAGGGGAGGAAGCTTTCTTT.

The chain has TRBV2 and TRBJ1-5; weak D call: TRBD1 (6 bases). Between the trimmed V and J ends, which lost 6 bases and 4 bases, there was a span of 16 bases. Germline assignment: CDR1 SNHLY and CDR2 FYNNEI. The length of the CDR3 is 15 residues. The DNA for the CDR3 is TGTGCCAGCAGGGGGACAAGGGCTGGGAATCAGCCCCAGCATTTT. This sequence encodes CASRGTRAGNQPQHF.

The gene calls are TRBV5-6 and TRBJ1-1; no reliable D call. Germline V gene data show CDR1 as SGHDT and CDR2 as YYEEEE. This CDR3 has 14 amino acids. Trimming pared 6 bases from V and 0 bases from J, leaving 12 bases between. The CDR3 coding sequence is TGTGCCAGCACTAGGAATTTTATGAACACTGAAGCTTTCTTT. This sequence encodes CASTRNFMNTEAFF. The variable domain in full, completed from reference TRBV5-6 and TRBJ1-1, reads DAGVTQSPTHLIKTRGQQVTLRCSPKSGHDTVSWYQQALGQGPQFIFQYYEEEERQRGNFPDRFSGHQFPNYSSELNVNALLLGDSALYLCASTRNFMNTEAFFGQGTRLTVV.

V and J are TRBV5-1 and TRBJ2-2; D remains unclear. The germline V gene encodes CDR1 SGHRS and CDR2 YFSETQ. Trimming took off 0 bases at V and 0 bases at J, with 6 bases between the two ends. This CDR3 is built from 15 residues. The DNA for the CDR3 is TGCGCCAGCAGCTTGGCTTCAGCGAACACCGGGGAGCTGTTTTTT. This sequence encodes CASSLASANTGELFF.

This clone was counted once. This sequence joins TRBV7-8 and TRBJ2-5; 8 nucleotides align to TRBD2. V lost 1 base, J lost 4 bases, and 5 bases stayed unmatched. CDR1 and CDR2 (germline): SGHVS, FQNEAQ. This CDR3 contains 15 residues. The CDR3 nucleotides read TGTGCCAGCAGCTTAGGGGCCGGGACTAGAGAGACCCAGTACTTC. This sequence encodes CASSLGAGTRETQYF.

This rearrangement joins TRBV7-9 to TRBJ2-7; TRBD2 matches 10 bases. V was clipped by 5 bases and J by 1 base; unmatched bases: 8. CDR3 length: 16 amino acids. Germline V gives CDR1 SEHNR, CDR2 FQNEAQ (reference sequence). In DNA, the CDR3 is TGTGCCAGCAGCCCCTCTCGGACTAGCGGATCCTACGAGCAGTACTTC. As protein: CASSPSRTSGSYEQYF.

The rearrangement links TRBV5-1 to TRBJ1-2, with 9 bases aligning to TRBD1. The CDR3 is made up of 16 amino acids. Germline V gene data show CDR1 as SGHRS and CDR2 as YFSETQ. The V and J ends lost 4 bases and 2 bases, in that order; junction bases with no gene match: 9. The CDR3 reads CASSGRTGVLNYGYTF. The CDR3 coding sequence is TGCGCCAGCAGCGGCAGGACAGGGGTATTAAACTATGGCTACACCTTC.

This chain links TRBV19 with TRBJ1-2; D unclear. Trimming removed 5 bases at V and 8 bases at J, with 9 bases between. CDR1 and CDR2 (germline): LNHDA, SQIVND (reference sequence). The CDR3 covers 11 residues. The chain's CDR3 is CASSPRDGYTF. The DNA for the CDR3 is TGTGCCAGTAGTCCCCGCGACGGCTACACCTTC.

This rearrangement joins TRBV5-1 to TRBJ1-1, with D possibly being TRBD1 (5 bases). This CDR3 comprises 13 residues. The V end lost 1 base, the J end lost 5 bases, and 9 bases lay between the germline ends. Per germline, CDR1 SGHRS and CDR2 YFSETQ. CDR3 DNA sequence: TGCGCCAGCAGCTTGACGGGGGTGACTGAAGCTTTCTTT. Residues: CASSLTGVTEAFF.

The chain is built from TRBV7-8 and TRBJ1-1, with TRBD1 identical over 7 bases. CDR1 is SGHVS, CDR2 FQNEAQ, per germline. The CDR3 has 15 amino acids. J lost 0 bases, V lost 5 bases, and 6 bases had no gene match. This CDR3 reads CASSIRTGMNTEAFF. The CDR3 DNA sequence: TGTGCCAGCAGCATCCGGACAGGTATGAACACTGAAGCTTTCTTT.